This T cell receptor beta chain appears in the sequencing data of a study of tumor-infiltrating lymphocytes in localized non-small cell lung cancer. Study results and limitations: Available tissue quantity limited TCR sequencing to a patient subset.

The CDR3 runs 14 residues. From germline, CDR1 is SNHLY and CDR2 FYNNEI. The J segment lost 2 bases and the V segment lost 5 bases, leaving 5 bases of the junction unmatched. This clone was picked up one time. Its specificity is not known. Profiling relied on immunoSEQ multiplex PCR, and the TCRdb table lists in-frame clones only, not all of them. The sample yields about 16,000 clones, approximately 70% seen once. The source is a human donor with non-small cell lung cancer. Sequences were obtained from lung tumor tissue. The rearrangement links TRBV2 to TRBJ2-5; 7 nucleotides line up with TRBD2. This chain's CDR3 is CASSSRRGQETQYF. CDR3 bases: TGTGCCAGCAGTTCCCGGCGGGGGCAAGAGACCCAGTACTTC.